The present TCR beta chain was sequenced within a study of blood T cell repertoires in COVID-19. Study-level background: From the United States, Italy and Spain came samples of acute and convalescent COVID-19. Sources were T cells, B-cell-depleted T cells, or PBMCs; the material itself was cDNA or gDNA.

In the original processing: How many nucleated cells were present was estimated from reference gene primer amplification. TCRdb's table, derived via immunoSEQ multiplex PCR, lists solely in-frame clones and lacks some. The DNA was the basis for D and trimming; V, J and clone size are from that table. Counted here are tens of thousands of clones, approximately 80% occurring once; the ten biggest clones make up 5.9%. Sequenced input: peripheral blood. This TCR was sampled from a human donor in a cohort sampled during active or convalescent COVID-19.

This CDR3 is CASKEGQGYYEQYF. The CDR3 bases are TGTGCCAGCAAGGAGGGACAGGGGTACTACGAGCAGTACTTC. The rearrangement links TRBV6-5 to TRBJ2-7, with 10 positions matching TRBD1. V lost 7 bases, J lost 3 bases, and 6 bases stayed unmatched. Germline V CDR1 and CDR2: MNHEY, SVGAGI. This CDR3 contains 14 residues.